The 22 T cell receptor beta chains presented below share a single source sample, sequenced in a study of blood T cell repertoires in COVID-19. Data came from immunoSEQ multiplex PCR; TCRdb stores just in-frame clones and leaves some out. The top ten hold roughly 1.9% of the sample, which has more than 300,000 clones, roughly 86% seen once. Sequences were obtained from peripheral blood. The source of these receptors is a woman aged 25-40 years with COVID-19, enrolled during active disease.

The chain carries TRBV30 and TRBJ1-2; TRBD1 matches 9 bases. The CDR3 covers 17 residues. The V and J ends lost 1 base and 1 base, in that order; junction bases with no gene match: 10. Per the germline V gene, CDR1 is GTSNPN and CDR2 is SVGIG (reference sequence). The DNA for the CDR3 is TGTGCCTGGAGTGGCCGGGACAGGGAGATTAGTAACTATGGCTACACCTTC. Translated: CAWSGRDREISNYGYTF.

This sequence joins TRBV3-1 (or the pseudogene TRBV3-2) and TRBJ2-5; TRBD2 aligns across 13 bases. The CDR3 consists of 17 residues. Germline V lookup: CDR1 LGHDT, CDR2 YNNKEL (reference sequence). The junction had 5 bases not matched to a gene; V was cut back by 3 bases and J by 1 base. This CDR3 is CASSHVGLAGAQETQYF. In DNA form, the CDR3 reads TGTGCCAGCAGCCACGTTGGACTAGCGGGAGCCCAAGAGACCCAGTACTTC.

This chain joins TRBV10-3 and TRBJ2-3; D perhaps matches TRBD2 (6 bases). CDR1 and CDR2 (germline): ENHRY, SYGVKD. This CDR3 comprises 14 residues. Trimming shortened V by 3 bases and J by 2 bases, and 9 bases separated the two germline ends. In DNA form, the CDR3 reads TGTGCCATCAGTGAATGGGACTTCACAGATACGCAGTATTTT. Translation: CAISEWDFTDTQYF.

This CDR3 reads CASSLTANYGYTF. DNA for the CDR3: TGTGCCAGCAGTCTGACAGCTAACTATGGCTACACCTTC. The chain carries TRBV3-1 (or the pseudogene TRBV3-2) and TRBJ1-2; possible D gene TRBD1, 5 bases. Germline V lookup: CDR1 LGHDT, CDR2 YNNKEL (reference sequence). The CDR3 runs to 13 residues. The ends were cut back, 6 bases at V and 0 bases at J, with 8 bases in the middle.

V and J are TRBV4-3 and TRBJ2-3, with TRBD1 as a possible D gene (5 bases). The CDR3 runs 15 residues. Trimming left V 0 bases short and J 5 bases short, with 12 bases between. In germline, CDR1 is LGHNA, CDR2 YSLEER. The CDR3 DNA reads as TGCGCCAGCAGCCAAGAGTACCAGGGTCGAGATACGCAGTATTTT. Translating gives CASSQEYQGRDTQYF.

This clone was seen once. The chain is built from TRBV12-5 and TRBJ2-5; TRBD2 might be the D (6 bases). The CDR3 has 13 amino acids. V was clipped by 7 bases and J by 6 bases, with 15 bases between them. Germline V gives CDR1 LGHNT, CDR2 FRNRAP. CDR3 coding DNA: TGTGCTAGTGATCCGGAGGGATGGAAGACCCAGTACTTC. Its translation is CASDPEGWKTQYF. The full variable domain, with the rest looked up from reference TRBV12-5 and TRBJ2-5, is DARVTQTPRHKVTEMGQEVTMRCQPILGHNTVFWYRQTMMQGLELLAYFRNRAPLDDSGMPKDRFSAEMPDATLATLKIQPSEPRDSAVYFCASDPEGWKTQYFGPGTRLLVL.

The V gene is TRBV4-1, the J gene TRBJ2-1; D perhaps matches TRBD1 (5 bases). The V gene lost 4 bases and the J gene lost 0 bases, with 10 bases spanning the gap. Germline V gene sequence: CDR1 MGHRA, CDR2 YSYEKL. CDR3 length: 15 amino acids. CDR3 DNA: TGCGCCAGCAGCCCCGCAGGGTACTCCTACAATGAGCAGTTCTTC. As protein: CASSPAGYSYNEQFF.

This clone was counted a single time. The chain carries TRBV15 and TRBJ1-5; 10 bases are shared with TRBD1. Germline CDR1 and CDR2: LNHNV and YYDKDF (reference sequence). Germline trimming cut 5 bases from V and 2 bases from J; bases unmatched to any gene: 6. The CDR3 contains 16 residues. DNA for the CDR3: TGTGCCACCAGCCGAGGGACAGGGGACGGCAATCAGCCCCAGCATTTT. Protein sequence: CATSRGTGDGNQPQHF.

This chain connects TRBV7-2 to TRBJ1-2; possibly TRBD1 for D (5 bases). V was trimmed by 1 base and J by 5 bases, leaving 8 bases between them. From germline, CDR1 is SGHTA and CDR2 FQGNSA. The CDR3 runs 13 residues. The CDR3 DNA is TGTGCCAGCAGCTTAGGGACACTTTATGGCTACACCTTC. Translation gives CASSLGTLYGYTF.

This clone was detected once. The same CDR3 arises from other DNA sequences in this sample as well. The rearrangement uses TRBV24-1 and TRBJ2-1; 12 bases match TRBD2. J was trimmed by 3 bases and V by 4 bases; bases with no gene match: 6. Germline V gene sequence: CDR1 KGHDR, CDR2 SFDVKD. This CDR3 has 17 residues. CDR3 region: CATSDPGLAGGYNEQFF. In DNA, the CDR3 is TGTGCCACCAGTGACCCGGGACTAGCGGGTGGCTACAATGAGCAGTTCTTC.

The rearrangement links TRBV7-2 to TRBJ1-4; 9 bases fit TRBD1. The CDR3 extends over 15 amino acids. Per the germline V gene, CDR1 is SGHTA and CDR2 is FQGNSA. The J segment lost 10 bases and the V segment lost 5 bases, leaving 11 bases of the junction unmatched. CDR3 DNA: TGTGCCAGCAGCACCTACGGGACAGGGATCGGAAAACTGTTTTTT. As protein: CASSTYGTGIGKLFF.

The V gene is TRBV20-1, the J gene TRBJ1-1; 7 nucleotides align to TRBD1. From germline, CDR1 is DFQATT and CDR2 SNEGSKA (reference sequence). The V segment lost 6 bases and the J segment 6 bases; nucleotides outside the gene matches: 4. This CDR3 contains 11 residues. The CDR3 region has the DNA TGCAGTGCCAGGGGACAGTCTGAAGCTTTCTTT. Residues: CSARGQSEAFF.

The gene calls are TRBV6-5 and TRBJ2-7; 8 bases line up with TRBD1. Germline trimming cut 8 bases from V and 2 bases from J; bases unmatched to any gene: 11. Germline CDR1 MNHEY, CDR2 SVGAGI. The CDR3 consists of 15 residues. CDR3 amino acids: CASALTGAGPYEQYV. The CDR3, as DNA: TGTGCCAGCGCCCTGACAGGGGCTGGGCCCTACGAGCAGTACGTC.

This clone occurred a few times. The chain has TRBV5-1 and TRBJ1-1; D is possibly TRBD1 (6 bases). Germline assignment: CDR1 SGHRS and CDR2 YFSETQ. The CDR3 covers 17 residues. With 1 base removed from V and 3 bases from J, the gap between germline ends came to 19 bases. The CDR3 DNA reads TGCGCCAGCAGCTTGATTGCAACAGGGAGTTCGTACACTGAAGCTTTCTTT. Translated: CASSLIATGSSYTEAFF.

V and J are TRBV5-4 and TRBJ2-5; 9 bases agree with TRBD2. The J segment lost 4 bases and the V segment lost 2 bases, leaving 6 bases of the junction unmatched. Germline V gene sequence: CDR1 SGHNT, CDR2 YYREEE (reference sequence). This CDR3 is 15 amino acids long. CDR3 DNA sequence: TGTGCCAGCAGCTTCGGCGGGGGGGCCGGAGAGACCCAGTACTTC. This gives the protein CASSFGGGAGETQYF.

The CDR3 loop is CSDDRAGYTEAFF. The CDR3 DNA reads TGCAGCGATGACAGGGCCGGATACACTGAAGCTTTCTTT. V gene TRBV29-1 combines with J gene TRBJ1-1; 7 nucleotides agree with TRBD1. Germline V CDR1 and CDR2: SQVTM, ANQGSEA. The trim removed 7 bases at V and 3 bases at J, leaving 8 bases unmatched. This CDR3 spans 13 amino acids.

The V gene is TRBV7-2, the J gene TRBJ2-7, with 7 bases lining up with TRBD1. This CDR3 is built from 16 residues. Germline trimming cut 3 bases from V and 1 base from J; bases unmatched to any gene: 9. Germline values: CDR1 SGHTA, CDR2 FQGNSA. The CDR3 region has the DNA TGTGCCAGCAGCTTCACAAGGGGGCTAGCATCCTACGAGCAGTACTTC. Translation: CASSFTRGLASYEQYF.

V usage is TRBV7-2 and J usage is TRBJ1-5; D remains ambiguous. The germline V gene has CDR1 SGHTA and CDR2 FQGNSA. Trimming cost V 6 bases and J 5 bases, with 11 bases left between them. This CDR3 region has 13 residues. CDR3 region: CASSSRMDQPQHF. The CDR3 DNA sequence: TGTGCCAGCAGTTCTAGGATGGATCAGCCCCAGCATTTT.

V usage is TRBV9 and J usage is TRBJ2-7; 7 bases align to TRBD2. Germline CDR1 and CDR2: SGDLS and YYNGEE. CDR3 size: 14 residues. Losses at the gene ends were 0 bases for V and 4 bases for J; bases not matched to a gene: 4. CDR3 region: CASSVGEGLYEQYF. DNA for the CDR3: TGTGCCAGCAGCGTAGGGGAGGGTTTGTACGAGCAGTACTTC.

The J gene is TRBJ1-6, the V gene TRBV4-1; tentative D call: TRBD1 (5 bases). The V end was cut by 0 bases, the J end by 1 base, with 10 bases between. CDR3 size: 17 residues. Germline V CDR1 and CDR2: MGHRA, YSYEKL. DNA for the CDR3: TGCGCCAGCAGCCAAGATCGGGGGGAATCCTATAATTCACCCCTCCACTTT. Protein: CASSQDRGESYNSPLHF.

The chain carries TRBV5-4 and TRBJ1-5; no firm D call. Germline values: CDR1 SGHNT, CDR2 YYREEE (reference sequence). V was trimmed by 0 bases and J by 7 bases, leaving 8 bases between them. The CDR3 spans 13 residues. The CDR3 nucleotides are TGTGCCAGCAGCTTGGAGCGGAGGCAGCCCCAGCATTTT. Protein product: CASSLERRQPQHF.

This chain uses TRBV12-3 or TRBV12-4 with TRBJ1-3, with D uncertain. Trimming pared 5 bases from V and 2 bases from J, leaving 7 bases between. The CDR3 loop spans 13 amino acids. CDR3 DNA: TGTGCCAGCAGTCACGGTCCTGGAAACACCATATATTTT. It encodes CASSHGPGNTIYF.